This T cell receptor beta chain was retrieved from a study of graft-versus-host responses after intestinal transplantation. Study-wide background: Tacrolimus plus steroids were given to all recipients for roughly three years, preceded by anti-thymocyte globulin induction. Study-level points and caveats: Recipient marrow held GvH clones, some first seen in ileum or blood. Those patients showing graft-donor T cell macrochimerism displayed high graft-versus-host to host-versus-graft clonal ratios in allografts. An association linked early post-transplant HvG declines with peak circulating GvH clone levels.

The table came from immunoSEQ multiplex PCR; TCRdb's copy has only in-frame clones and leaves some out. The table lists around 89,000 clones, around 92% of them singletons, with more than 0.35% in the top ten. V gave up 1 base and J gave up 9 bases; unmatched junction bases: 6. The CDR3 loop spans 15 amino acids. In germline, CDR1 is SGHTA, CDR2 FQGNSA. This clone was seen once. The antigen is not known. The J gene is TRBJ1-6, the V gene TRBV7-2; TRBD1 matches at 7 bases. The sample here was unstimulated CD8+ T cells sorted from spleen or lymph node cells, taken before transplant. The source of this sequence is a human donor who was the organ donor for an intestinal transplant. The CDR3 DNA reads as TGTGCCAGCAGCTTAGGTGGGACAGTAGCTTCACCCCTCCACTTT. As protein: CASSLGGTVASPLHF.